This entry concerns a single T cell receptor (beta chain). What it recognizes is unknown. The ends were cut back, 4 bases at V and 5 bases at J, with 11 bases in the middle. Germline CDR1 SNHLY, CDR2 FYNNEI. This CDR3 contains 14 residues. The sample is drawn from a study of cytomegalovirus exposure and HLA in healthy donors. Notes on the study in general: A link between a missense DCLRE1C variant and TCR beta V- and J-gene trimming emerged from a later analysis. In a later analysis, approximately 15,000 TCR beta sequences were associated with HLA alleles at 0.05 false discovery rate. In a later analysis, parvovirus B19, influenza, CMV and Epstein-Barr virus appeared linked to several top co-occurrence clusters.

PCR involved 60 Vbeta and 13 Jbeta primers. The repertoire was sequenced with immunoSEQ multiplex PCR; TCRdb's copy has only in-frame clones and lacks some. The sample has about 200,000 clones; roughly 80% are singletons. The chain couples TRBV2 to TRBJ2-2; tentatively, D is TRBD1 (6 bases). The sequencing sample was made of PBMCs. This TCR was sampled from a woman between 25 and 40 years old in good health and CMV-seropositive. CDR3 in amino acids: CASSVLGQTGELFF. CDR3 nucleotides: TGTGCCAGCAGTGTCCTCGGACAGACCGGGGAGCTGTTTTTT.